These 27 T cell receptor beta chains originate from one sample sequenced in a study of cytomegalovirus exposure and HLA in healthy donors. The PCR made use of 60 Vbeta and 13 Jbeta primers. TCRdb's table, derived via immunoSEQ multiplex PCR, lists solely in-frame clones and lacks some. Of around 120,000 clones listed, roughly 69% were seen once; the top ten hold roughly 8.2%. Sequencing was performed on PBMCs. All receptors come from a woman aged 35 to 49 in good health and CMV-seropositive.

CDR3 region: CASSLAGTTAYEQYF. The CDR3 coding sequence is TGTGCCAGCAGCTTAGCCGGGACAACAGCCTACGAGCAGTACTTC. The chain couples TRBV7-2 to TRBJ2-7; the D gene is possibly TRBD1 (6 bases). Germline lookup yields CDR1 SGHTA and CDR2 FQGNSA. This CDR3 region has 15 residues. V dropped 0 bases and J dropped 2 bases, with 11 bases sitting between them.

The V call is TRBV2, the J call TRBJ2-5, with TRBD1 identical over 9 bases. Gene TRBJ2-7 matches the end of the DNA better, so the J call may be wrong. Germline values: CDR1 SNHLY, CDR2 FYNNEI. The CDR3 sequence is 17 residues long. The CDR3: CASSEDTPGQGTYEQYF. CDR3 DNA sequence: TGTGCCAGCAGTGAAGATACACCGGGACAGGGTACCTACGAGCAGTACTTC.

CDR3 bases: TGTGCTAGTGGTTTGCCCTCGACAGGGGCCGTCTATGGCTACACCTTC. Translating it yields CASGLPSTGAVYGYTF. The chain is built from TRBV12-5 and TRBJ1-2, with 8 bases that match TRBD1. The CDR3 spans 16 residues. The V gene end was trimmed by 2 bases and the J gene end by 4 bases; junction bases not matched to a gene: 9. The V gene's germline CDR1 is LGHNT and CDR2 FRNRAP.

The chain couples TRBV9 to TRBJ2-7, with D maybe TRBD2 (5 bases). Trimming left V 0 bases short and J 4 bases short, with 20 bases between. The CDR3 spans 17 residues. The germline V gene encodes CDR1 SGDLS and CDR2 YYNGEE. CDR3 DNA: TGTGCCAGCAGCGTAGCGGGGAAAGCCGCCTCAGCGTACGAGCAGTACTTC. Translated, it gives CASSVAGKAASAYEQYF.

V gene TRBV14 combines with J gene TRBJ2-3; D not resolved. Germline V CDR1 and CDR2: SGHDN, FVKESK. Trimming took off 6 bases at V and 0 bases at J, with 7 bases between the two ends. This CDR3 comprises 13 residues. The CDR3 sequence: CASRQSSTDTQYF. CDR3 nucleotide sequence: TGTGCCAGCAGACAGAGTAGCACAGATACGCAGTATTTT.

V and J are TRBV7-2 and TRBJ1-6; D is perhaps TRBD1 (5 bases). The CDR3 is 16 residues long. Looked up from germline, CDR1 is SGHTA and CDR2 is FQGNSA. The V and J ends lost 5 bases and 5 bases respectively, with 16 bases between them. For the CDR3, the DNA is TGTGCCAGCAGCCCGAATTCGGGACTGAATAATTCACCCCTCCACTTT. Translation: CASSPNSGLNNSPLHF.

The chain carries TRBV11-2 and TRBJ2-3; TRBD2 matches 9 bases. Trimming took 1 base from V and 2 from J; bases not matched to a gene: 10. Germline V gene lookup returns CDR1 SGHAT and CDR2 FQNNGV. CDR3 length: 18 residues. The CDR3 sequence: CASSLGATSGGYTDTQYF. In DNA, the CDR3 is TGTGCCAGCAGCTTAGGTGCGACTAGCGGAGGTTACACAGATACGCAGTATTTT. The full variable domain, its missing parts supplied by reference TRBV11-2 and TRBJ2-3, is EAGVAQSPRYKIIEKRQSVAFWCNPISGHATLYWYQQILGQGPKLLIQFQNNGVVDDSQLPKDRFSAERLKGVDSTLKIQPAKLEDSAVYLCASSLGATSGGYTDTQYFGPGTRLTVL.

This clone has a handful of counts. This chain uses TRBV6-1 with TRBJ1-2; 11 bases align to TRBD1. The V gene's germline CDR1 is MNHNS and CDR2 SASEGT. The junction had 5 bases not matched to a gene; V was cut back by 6 bases and J by 5 bases. The CDR3 is 14 residues long. CDR3 region: CASSVGTGGYGYTF. Written as DNA, the CDR3 is TGTGCCAGCAGCGTCGGGACAGGGGGTTATGGCTACACCTTC.

The chain is built from TRBV9 and TRBJ2-3; D is uncertain. The CDR3 has 12 amino acids. CDR1 and CDR2 from the germline V gene are SGDLS and YYNGEE. V was clipped by 0 bases and J by 5 bases, with 4 bases between them. For the CDR3, the DNA is TGTGCCAGCAGCGTAGAACAAGATACGCAGTATTTT. This translates into CASSVEQDTQYF. The whole variable domain, filled in from reference TRBV9 and TRBJ2-3, reads DSGVTQTPKHLITATGQRVTLRCSPRSGDLSVYWYQQSLDQGLQFLIQYYNGEERAKGNILERFSAQQFPDLHSELNLSSLELGDSALYFCASSVEQDTQYFGPGTRLTVL.

The chain carries TRBV29-1 and TRBJ2-7; 7 bases fit TRBD1. V gave up 6 bases and J gave up 0 bases; unmatched junction bases: 8. Germline assignment: CDR1 SQVTM and CDR2 ANQGSEA. The CDR3 covers 14 residues. CDR3 protein: CSVGTVGSSYEQYF. In DNA form, the CDR3 reads TGCAGCGTGGGGACAGTGGGGAGCTCCTACGAGCAGTACTTC.

The chain recombines TRBV9 with TRBJ2-7, with 9 bases lining up with TRBD2. CDR3 length: 16 residues. Germline V CDR1 and CDR2: SGDLS, YYNGEE. Trimming removed 4 bases from V and 3 bases from J; junction bases left unmatched: 11. CDR3 DNA sequence: TGTGCCAGCAGCCCTCTGGGCGGGGGGGCAGTCTACGAGCAGTACTTC. Residues: CASSPLGGGAVYEQYF.

This clone was counted once. The V call is TRBV5-8, the J call TRBJ1-1, with 8 bases aligning to TRBD1. Germline trimming cut 4 bases from V and 3 bases from J; bases unmatched to any gene: 8. The CDR3 length is 15 residues. Germline V gene data show CDR1 as SGHTS and CDR2 as YDEGEE. This CDR3 is CASSGGQGWHTEAFF. The DNA for the CDR3 is TGTGCCAGCAGCGGTGGACAGGGATGGCACACTGAAGCTTTCTTT. The variable domain in full, with the rest retrieved from reference TRBV5-8 and TRBJ1-1, is EAGVTQSPTHLIKTRGQQATLRCSPISGHTSVYWYQQALGLGLQFLLWYDEGEERNRGNFPPRFSGRQFPNYSSELNVNALELEDSALYLCASSGGQGWHTEAFFGQGTRLTVV.

The count of this clone is one. The rearrangement joins TRBV6-6 to TRBJ1-5; D unresolved. There are 15 residues in the CDR3. From germline, CDR1 is MNHNY and CDR2 SVGAGI (reference sequence). The germline V and J ends were trimmed by 2 bases and 0 bases, with 8 bases remaining between them. CDR3 amino acids: CASSYTRYSNQPQHF. The CDR3 DNA reads as TGTGCCAGCAGTTACACGAGATATAGCAATCAGCCCCAGCATTTT.

The chain recombines TRBV4-1 with TRBJ1-3, with D tentatively TRBD1 (6 bases). Per the germline V gene, CDR1 is MGHRA and CDR2 is YSYEKL. V lost 4 bases and J 0 bases, leaving 13 bases between the germline ends. CDR3 length: 16 amino acids. For the CDR3, the DNA is TGCGCCAGCAGCCCCACCCGGGGACACTCTGGAAACACCATATATTTT. Protein product: CASSPTRGHSGNTIYF.

A note on this clone: The junction and the germline gene differ at one end; a read error may be behind it. The V gene is TRBV5-1, the J gene TRBJ1-1, with D unresolved. Germline V gene sequence: CDR1 SGHRS, CDR2 YFSETQ. The CDR3 runs 15 residues. The CDR3, as DNA: TGCGCCAGCAGCTTGGATCTGGGGTCGAGGACTGAAGCCTTCTTT. Translating it yields CASSLDLGSRTEAFF.

The chain employs TRBV25-1 and TRBJ2-1; TRBD1 matches at 11 bases. The V segment lost 4 bases and the J segment 10 bases; nucleotides outside the gene matches: 12. The CDR3 runs 16 residues. Germline V gene sequence: CDR1 MGHDK, CDR2 SYGVNS. The CDR3 bases are TGTGCCAGCAGTGCTCGGGACAGGGGGGCTCCAGGGGAGCAGTTCTTC. Translated: CASSARDRGAPGEQFF. Combining the CDR3 with reference TRBV25-1 and TRBJ2-1 gives the whole variable domain EADIYQTPRYLVIGTGKKITLECSQTMGHDKMYWYQQDPGMELHLIHYSYGVNSTEKGDLSSESTVSRIRTEHFPLTLESARPSHTSQYLCASSARDRGAPGEQFFGPGTRLTVL.

The table lists this clone with a few counts. The chain employs TRBV5-6 and TRBJ2-1, with TRBD2 as a possible D gene (5 bases). V dropped 2 bases and J dropped 10 bases, with 7 bases sitting between them. This CDR3 is 11 amino acids long. In germline, CDR1 is SGHDT, CDR2 YYEEEE. CDR3 bases: TGTGCCAGCAGCTTAATAGCGGAGCAGTTCTTC. Translating it yields CASSLIAEQFF.

Only a few counts were recorded for this clone. This chain links TRBV2 with TRBJ1-4; TRBD1 might be the D (6 bases). Germline V gene sequence: CDR1 SNHLY, CDR2 FYNNEI. Trimming removed 7 bases at V and 3 bases at J, with 12 bases between. The CDR3 runs to 14 residues. In DNA, the CDR3 is TGTGCCAGCAAGGGGGTGGGTTCTAATGAAAAACTGTTTTTT. It codes for CASKGVGSNEKLFF.

The sample holds a few counts of this clone. The chain joins TRBV7-9 to TRBJ2-1; a weak D match, TRBD2 (6 bases). In germline, CDR1 is SEHNR, CDR2 FQNEAQ (reference sequence). The CDR3 is 14 residues long. Trimming stripped 3 bases from V and 9 bases from J, with 15 bases between. The CDR3 DNA sequence: TGTGCCAGCAGCTTTAAGACGGGGGTGACTGAGCAGTTCTTC. Amino acid sequence: CASSFKTGVTEQFF.

This clone occurred a few times. The V gene is TRBV11-2, the J gene TRBJ2-7; D gene unclear. Looked up from germline, CDR1 is SGHAT and CDR2 is FQNNGV. The CDR3 contains 11 residues. V lost 5 bases and J lost 3, with 5 bases in between. CDR3 DNA: TGTGCCAGCAGCCCCGTCTACGAGCAGTACTTC. This gives the protein CASSPVYEQYF.

The gene calls are TRBV9 and TRBJ1-1; D gene ambiguous. Germline V gene data show CDR1 as SGDLS and CDR2 as YYNGEE. This CDR3 comprises 13 residues. V lost 2 bases and J lost 0, with 5 bases in between. CDR3 protein: CASSVLLNTEAFF. CDR3 bases: TGTGCCAGCAGCGTTCTATTGAACACTGAAGCTTTCTTT.

V and J are TRBV20-1 and TRBJ2-7; perhaps TRBD1 as D (5 bases). CDR3 length: 11 residues. Germline CDR1 reads DFQATT; CDR2 reads SNEGSKA (reference sequence). The V gene lost 5 bases and the J gene lost 3 bases, with 8 bases spanning the gap. CDR3 sequence: CSAHGHYEQYF. The CDR3 DNA follows: TGCAGTGCTCATGGACACTACGAGCAGTACTTC.

This clone has only a few counts. V usage is TRBV2 and J usage is TRBJ1-4, with 9 bases aligning to TRBD1. V gave up 7 bases and J gave up 7 bases; unmatched junction bases: 7. Germline CDR1 SNHLY, CDR2 FYNNEI. The CDR3 consists of 14 residues. CDR3 in amino acids: CASTGTGWGEKLFF. The CDR3 DNA sequence: TGTGCCAGCACCGGGACAGGGTGGGGTGAAAAACTGTTTTTT.

V and J are TRBV10-3 and TRBJ1-1; weak D call: TRBD1 (5 bases). V lost 0 bases and J lost 0, with 11 bases in between. Germline values: CDR1 ENHRY, CDR2 SYGVKD. The CDR3 extends over 16 amino acids. The CDR3 sequence is CAISESTVGLNTEAFF. The CDR3 nucleotides read TGTGCCATCAGTGAGTCGACAGTCGGCCTGAACACTGAAGCTTTCTTT.

The chain carries TRBV7-9 and TRBJ1-2; D is uncertain. This CDR3 is built from 15 residues. With 1 base removed from V and 2 bases from J, the gap between germline ends came to 11 bases. The germline V gene has CDR1 SEHNR and CDR2 FQNEAQ (reference sequence). This CDR3 is CASSLDQILNYGYTF. The CDR3 region has the DNA TGTGCCAGCAGCTTAGACCAGATCCTCAACTATGGCTACACCTTC.

The table lists this clone with a few counts. The chain joins TRBV29-1 to TRBJ2-2, with no clear D. The germline V and J ends were trimmed by 3 bases and 4 bases, with 12 bases remaining between them. Germline V gene lookup returns CDR1 SQVTM and CDR2 ANQGSEA. CDR3 length: 14 amino acids. The CDR3 loop reads CSVERLGGTGELFF. Here the CDR3 DNA reads TGCAGCGTTGAGAGGCTGGGTGGCACCGGGGAGCTGTTTTTT.

CDR3 DNA: TGTGCCAGCAGCCCCCGTGGGAGTTTTCGGGACACTGAAGCTTTCTTT. Translating it yields CASSPRGSFRDTEAFF. The genes are TRBV7-8 and TRBJ1-1; D is unresolved. The germline V and J ends were trimmed by 5 bases and 3 bases, with 19 bases remaining between them. The CDR3 extends over 16 amino acids. Germline CDR1 and CDR2: SGHVS and FQNEAQ.